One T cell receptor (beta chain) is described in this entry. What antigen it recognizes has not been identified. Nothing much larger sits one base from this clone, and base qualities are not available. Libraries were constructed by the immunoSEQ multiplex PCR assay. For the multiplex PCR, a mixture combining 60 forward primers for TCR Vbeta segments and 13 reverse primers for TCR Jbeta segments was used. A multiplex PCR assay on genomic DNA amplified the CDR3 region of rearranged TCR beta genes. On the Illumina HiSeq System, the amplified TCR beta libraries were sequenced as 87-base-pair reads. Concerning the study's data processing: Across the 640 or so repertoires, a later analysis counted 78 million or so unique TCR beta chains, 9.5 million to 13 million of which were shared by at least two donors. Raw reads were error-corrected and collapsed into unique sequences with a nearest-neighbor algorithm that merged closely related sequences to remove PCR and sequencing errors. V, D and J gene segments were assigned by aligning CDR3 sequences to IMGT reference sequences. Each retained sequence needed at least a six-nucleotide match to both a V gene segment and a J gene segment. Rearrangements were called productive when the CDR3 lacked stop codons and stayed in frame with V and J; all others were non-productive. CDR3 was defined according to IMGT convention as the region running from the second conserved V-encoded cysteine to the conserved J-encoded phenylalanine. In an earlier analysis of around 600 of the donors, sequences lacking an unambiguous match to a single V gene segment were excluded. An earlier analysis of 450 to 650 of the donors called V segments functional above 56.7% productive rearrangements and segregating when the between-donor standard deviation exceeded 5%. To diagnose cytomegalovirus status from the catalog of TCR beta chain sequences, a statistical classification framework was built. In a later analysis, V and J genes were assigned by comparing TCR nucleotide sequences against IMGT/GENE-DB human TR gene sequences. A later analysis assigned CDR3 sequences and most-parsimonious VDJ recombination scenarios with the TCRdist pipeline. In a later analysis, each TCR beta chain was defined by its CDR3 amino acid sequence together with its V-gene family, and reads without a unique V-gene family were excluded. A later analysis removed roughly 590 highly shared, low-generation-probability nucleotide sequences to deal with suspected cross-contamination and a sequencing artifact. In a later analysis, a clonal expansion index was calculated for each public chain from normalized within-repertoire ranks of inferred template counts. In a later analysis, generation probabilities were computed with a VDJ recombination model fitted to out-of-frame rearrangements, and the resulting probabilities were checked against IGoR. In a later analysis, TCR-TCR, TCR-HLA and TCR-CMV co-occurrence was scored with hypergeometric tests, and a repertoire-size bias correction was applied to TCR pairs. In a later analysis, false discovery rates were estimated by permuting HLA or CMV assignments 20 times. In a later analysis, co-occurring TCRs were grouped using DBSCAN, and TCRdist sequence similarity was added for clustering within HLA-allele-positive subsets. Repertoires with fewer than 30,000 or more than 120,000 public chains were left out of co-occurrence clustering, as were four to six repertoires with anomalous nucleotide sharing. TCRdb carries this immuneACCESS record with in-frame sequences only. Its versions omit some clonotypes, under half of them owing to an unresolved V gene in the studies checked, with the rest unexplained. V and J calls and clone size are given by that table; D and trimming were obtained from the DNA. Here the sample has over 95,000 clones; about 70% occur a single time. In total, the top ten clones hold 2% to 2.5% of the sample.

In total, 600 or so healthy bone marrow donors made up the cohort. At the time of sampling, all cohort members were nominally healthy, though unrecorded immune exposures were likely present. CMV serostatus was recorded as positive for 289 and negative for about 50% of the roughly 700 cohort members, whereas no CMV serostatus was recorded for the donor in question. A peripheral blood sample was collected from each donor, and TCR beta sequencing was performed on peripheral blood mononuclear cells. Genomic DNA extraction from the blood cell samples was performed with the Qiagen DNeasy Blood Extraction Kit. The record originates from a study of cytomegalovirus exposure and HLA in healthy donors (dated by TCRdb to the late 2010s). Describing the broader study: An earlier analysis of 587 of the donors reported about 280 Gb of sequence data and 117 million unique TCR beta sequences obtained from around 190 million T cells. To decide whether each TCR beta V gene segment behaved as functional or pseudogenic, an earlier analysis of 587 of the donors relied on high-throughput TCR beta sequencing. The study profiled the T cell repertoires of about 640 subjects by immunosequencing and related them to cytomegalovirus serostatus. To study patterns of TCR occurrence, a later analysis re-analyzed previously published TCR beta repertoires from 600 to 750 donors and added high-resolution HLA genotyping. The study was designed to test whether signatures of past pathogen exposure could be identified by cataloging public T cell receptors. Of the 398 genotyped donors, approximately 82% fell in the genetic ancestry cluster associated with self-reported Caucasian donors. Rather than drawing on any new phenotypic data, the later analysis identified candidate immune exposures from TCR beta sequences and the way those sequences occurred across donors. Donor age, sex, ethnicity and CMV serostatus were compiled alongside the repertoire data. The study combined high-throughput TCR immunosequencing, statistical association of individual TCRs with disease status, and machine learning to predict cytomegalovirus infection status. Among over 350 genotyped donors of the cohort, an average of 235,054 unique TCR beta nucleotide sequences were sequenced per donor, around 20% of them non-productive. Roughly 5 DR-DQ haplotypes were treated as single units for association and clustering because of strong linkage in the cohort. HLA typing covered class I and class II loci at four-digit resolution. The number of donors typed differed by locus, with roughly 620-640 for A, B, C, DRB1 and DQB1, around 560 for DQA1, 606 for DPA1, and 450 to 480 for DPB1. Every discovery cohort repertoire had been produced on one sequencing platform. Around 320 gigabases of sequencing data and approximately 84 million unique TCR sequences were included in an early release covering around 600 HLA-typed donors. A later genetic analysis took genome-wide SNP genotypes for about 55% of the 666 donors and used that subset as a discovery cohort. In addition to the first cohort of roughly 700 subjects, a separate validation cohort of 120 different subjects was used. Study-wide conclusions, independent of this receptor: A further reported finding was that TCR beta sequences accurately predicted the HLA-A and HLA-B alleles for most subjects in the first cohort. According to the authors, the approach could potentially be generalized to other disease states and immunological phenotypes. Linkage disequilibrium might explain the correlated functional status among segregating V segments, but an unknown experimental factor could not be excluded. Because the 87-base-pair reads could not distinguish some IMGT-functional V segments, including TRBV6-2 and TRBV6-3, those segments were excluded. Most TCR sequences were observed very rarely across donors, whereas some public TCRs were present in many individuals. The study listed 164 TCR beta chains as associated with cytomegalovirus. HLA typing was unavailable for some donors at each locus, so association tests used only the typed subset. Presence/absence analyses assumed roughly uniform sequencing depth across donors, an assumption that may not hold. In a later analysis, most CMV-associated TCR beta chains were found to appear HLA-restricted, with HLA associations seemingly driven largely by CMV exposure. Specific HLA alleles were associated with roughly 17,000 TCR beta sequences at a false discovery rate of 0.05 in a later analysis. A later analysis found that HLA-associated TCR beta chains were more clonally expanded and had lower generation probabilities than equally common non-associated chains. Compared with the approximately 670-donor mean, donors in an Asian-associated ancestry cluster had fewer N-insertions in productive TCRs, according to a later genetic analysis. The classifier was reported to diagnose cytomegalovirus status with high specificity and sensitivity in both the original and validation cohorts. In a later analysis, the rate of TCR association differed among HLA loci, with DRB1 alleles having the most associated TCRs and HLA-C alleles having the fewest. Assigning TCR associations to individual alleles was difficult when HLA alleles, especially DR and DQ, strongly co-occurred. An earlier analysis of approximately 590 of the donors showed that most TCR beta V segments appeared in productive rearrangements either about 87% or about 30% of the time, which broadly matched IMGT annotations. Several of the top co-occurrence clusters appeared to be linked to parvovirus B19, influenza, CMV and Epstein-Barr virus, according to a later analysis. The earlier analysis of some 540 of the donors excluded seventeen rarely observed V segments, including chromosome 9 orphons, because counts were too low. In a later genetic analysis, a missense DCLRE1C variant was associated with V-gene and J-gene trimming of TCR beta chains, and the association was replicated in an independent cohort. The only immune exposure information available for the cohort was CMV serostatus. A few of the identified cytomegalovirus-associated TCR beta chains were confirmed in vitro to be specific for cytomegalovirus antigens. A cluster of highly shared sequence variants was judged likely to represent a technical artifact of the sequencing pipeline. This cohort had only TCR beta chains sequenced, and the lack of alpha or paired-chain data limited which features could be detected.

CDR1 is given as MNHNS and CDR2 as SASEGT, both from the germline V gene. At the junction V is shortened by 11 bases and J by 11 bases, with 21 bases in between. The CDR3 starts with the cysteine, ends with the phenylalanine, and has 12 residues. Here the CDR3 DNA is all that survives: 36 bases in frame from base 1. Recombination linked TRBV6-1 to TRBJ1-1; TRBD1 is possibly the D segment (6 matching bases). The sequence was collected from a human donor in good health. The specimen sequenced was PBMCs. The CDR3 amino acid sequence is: CAGQYPDLCAFF. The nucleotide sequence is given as TGTGCCGGACAGTATCCAGATTTGTGTGCTTTCTTT.